This T cell receptor (beta chain) was captured in a study of blood T cell repertoires in COVID-19. Study as a whole: There were acute and convalescent COVID-19 samples, and they came from the United States, Italy and Spain. T cells, B-cell-depleted T cells, or PBMCs provided the cDNA or gDNA that served as material.

Original processing methods: Quantification of nucleated cells was approximated via reference gene primer amplification. Assay: immunoSEQ multiplex PCR; the TCRdb copy retains only in-frame clones and omits some. V, J and clone size reflect that table, while D and trimming were determined from the DNA. The data contain under 75,000 clones, less than 75% of them seen just once; the ten biggest clones take up 18%. The sequence came from a woman in her fifties or sixties with active or convalescent COVID-19. The sequencing input was peripheral blood.

The CDR3 here is CSVDLVQGRGYTF. CDR3 DNA: TGCAGCGTTGATCTCGTGCAGGGCCGGGGCTACACCTTC. This chain links TRBV29-1 with TRBJ1-2; TRBD1 is a possible D gene (5 bases). Germline assignment: CDR1 SQVTM and CDR2 ANQGSEA. The V and J ends lost 3 bases and 8 bases respectively, with 16 bases between them. This CDR3 comprises 13 residues.